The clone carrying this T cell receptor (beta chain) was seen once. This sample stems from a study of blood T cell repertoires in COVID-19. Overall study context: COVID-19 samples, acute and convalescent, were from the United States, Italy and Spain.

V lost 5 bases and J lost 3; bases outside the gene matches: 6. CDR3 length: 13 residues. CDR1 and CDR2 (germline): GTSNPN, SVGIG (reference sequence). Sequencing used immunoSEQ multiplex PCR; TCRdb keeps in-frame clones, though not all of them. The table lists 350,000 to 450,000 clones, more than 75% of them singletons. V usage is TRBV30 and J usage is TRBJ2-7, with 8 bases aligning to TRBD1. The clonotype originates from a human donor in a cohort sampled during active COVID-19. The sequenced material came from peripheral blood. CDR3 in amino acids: CAWSTGAFYEQYF. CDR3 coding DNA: TGTGCCTGGTCGACAGGGGCTTTCTACGAGCAGTACTTC.